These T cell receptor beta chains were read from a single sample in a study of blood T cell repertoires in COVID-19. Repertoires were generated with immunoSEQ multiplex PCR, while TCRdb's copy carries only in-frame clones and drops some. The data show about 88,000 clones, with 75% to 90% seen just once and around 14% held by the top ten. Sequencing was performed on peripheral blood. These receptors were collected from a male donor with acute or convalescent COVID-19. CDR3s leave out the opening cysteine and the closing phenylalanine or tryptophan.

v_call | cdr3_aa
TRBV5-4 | ASSFGLTGSYEQY
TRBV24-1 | ATSDSTGRETQY
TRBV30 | AWSVRMGEQGYRYGYT
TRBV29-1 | SALGGGPDTQY
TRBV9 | ASSPLGQSRTEQY
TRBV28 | ASSFELAGLSYEQY
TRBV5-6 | ASSLVDRGGYEQY
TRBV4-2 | ASSQEARGGLGETQY
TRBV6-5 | ASHGVSSYNEQF
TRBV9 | ASSVGTGGNTEAF
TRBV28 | ASSSGWDTEAF
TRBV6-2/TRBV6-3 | ASIPSVTGELF
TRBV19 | ASSHTGQGAGQPQH
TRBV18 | ASSPGQNDNQPQH
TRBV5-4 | ASSALGRGAADTQY
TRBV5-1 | ASSLGDRGQAPLH
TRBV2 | ASSLNQETEAF
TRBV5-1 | ASSESGGGGGYNEQF
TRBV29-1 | SVDLAGGDVGQY
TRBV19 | ASTWGTNPTDTQY
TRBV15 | ATSRDFGGAD
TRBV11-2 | ASSARQGSYEQY
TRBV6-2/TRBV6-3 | ASSPLSDTQY
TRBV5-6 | ASSLVQESSGNTIY
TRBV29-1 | SVPIAPLSGANVLT